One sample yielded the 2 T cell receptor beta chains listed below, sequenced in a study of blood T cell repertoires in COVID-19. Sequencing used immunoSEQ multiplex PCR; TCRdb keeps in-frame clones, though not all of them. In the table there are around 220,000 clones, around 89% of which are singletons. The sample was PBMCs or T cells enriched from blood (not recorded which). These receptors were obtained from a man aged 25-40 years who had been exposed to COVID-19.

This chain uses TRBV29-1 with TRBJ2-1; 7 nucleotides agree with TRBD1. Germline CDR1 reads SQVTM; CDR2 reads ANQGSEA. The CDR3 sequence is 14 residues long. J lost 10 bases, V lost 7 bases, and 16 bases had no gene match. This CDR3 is CSGDRTGTVGEQFF. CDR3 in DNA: TGCAGCGGGGATCGTACCGGGACAGTCGGGGAGCAGTTCTTC.

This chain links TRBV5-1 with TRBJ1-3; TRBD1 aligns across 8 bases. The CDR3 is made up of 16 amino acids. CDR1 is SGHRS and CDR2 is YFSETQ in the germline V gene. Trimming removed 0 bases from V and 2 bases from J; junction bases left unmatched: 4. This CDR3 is CASSLDGRGPGNTIYF. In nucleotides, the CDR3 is TGCGCCAGCAGCTTGGACGGCAGGGGGCCTGGAAACACCATATATTTT.